This T cell receptor (beta chain) was sequenced for a study of blood T cell repertoires in COVID-19. Across the study: Spain, Italy and the United States supplied samples that represented acute and convalescent COVID-19. T cells, B-cell-depleted T cells, or PBMCs provided the cDNA or gDNA that served as material.

The repertoire was sequenced with immunoSEQ multiplex PCR; TCRdb's copy has only in-frame clones and lacks some. The sample lists more than 60,000 clones, over 80% seen once, with about 5.6% in the top ten. V was shortened by 4 bases and J by 8 bases, with 27 bases between the two germline ends. CDR1 SGHRS and CDR2 YFSETQ come from the germline V gene. There are 17 residues in the CDR3. The rearrangement joins TRBV5-1 to TRBJ1-2; possible D gene TRBD1, 5 bases. Sequencing was done on a sample of peripheral blood. The TCR sequence derives from a man in his 60s with active or convalescent COVID-19. The CDR3 spells CASSPTIDSTSGGGYTF. The CDR3 nucleotides are TGCGCCAGCAGCCCGACAATAGACAGCACTTCGGGAGGCGGCTACACCTTC.